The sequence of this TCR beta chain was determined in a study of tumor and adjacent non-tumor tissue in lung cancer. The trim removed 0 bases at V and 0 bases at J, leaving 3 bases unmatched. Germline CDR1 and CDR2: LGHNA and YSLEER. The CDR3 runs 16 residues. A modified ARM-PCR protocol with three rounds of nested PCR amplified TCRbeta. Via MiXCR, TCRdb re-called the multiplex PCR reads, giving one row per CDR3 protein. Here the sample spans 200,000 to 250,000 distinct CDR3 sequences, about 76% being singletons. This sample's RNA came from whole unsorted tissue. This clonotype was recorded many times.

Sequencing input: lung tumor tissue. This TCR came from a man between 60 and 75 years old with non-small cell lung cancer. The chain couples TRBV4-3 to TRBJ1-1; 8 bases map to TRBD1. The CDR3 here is CASSQDSTGVNTEAFF. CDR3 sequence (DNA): TGCGCCAGCAGCCAAGACTCGACAGGGGTGAACACTGAAGCTTTCTTT.